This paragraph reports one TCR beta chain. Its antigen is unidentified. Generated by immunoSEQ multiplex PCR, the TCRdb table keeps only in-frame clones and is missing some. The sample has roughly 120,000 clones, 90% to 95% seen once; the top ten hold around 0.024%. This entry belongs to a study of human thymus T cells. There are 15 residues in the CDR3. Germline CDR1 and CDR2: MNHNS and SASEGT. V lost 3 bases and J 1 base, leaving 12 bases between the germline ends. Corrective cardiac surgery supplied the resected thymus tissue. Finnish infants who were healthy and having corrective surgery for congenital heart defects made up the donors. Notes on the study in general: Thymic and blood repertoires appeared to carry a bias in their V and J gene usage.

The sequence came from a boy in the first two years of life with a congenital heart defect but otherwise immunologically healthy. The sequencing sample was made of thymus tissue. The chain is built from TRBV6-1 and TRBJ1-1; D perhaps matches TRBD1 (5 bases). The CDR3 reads CASSDGGGGNTEAFF. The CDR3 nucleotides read TGTGCCAGCAGTGATGGTGGGGGGGGGAACACTGAAGCTTTCTTT.